This T cell receptor (beta chain) is drawn from a study of blood T cell repertoires in COVID-19. Study in general: Spain, Italy and the United States supplied samples that represented acute and convalescent COVID-19. In each case, the material was cDNA or gDNA derived from T cells, B-cell-depleted T cells, or PBMCs.

Original data processing: Quantification of nucleated cells was approximated via reference gene primer amplification. TCRdb's copy holds only in-frame clones and misses some; the assay was immunoSEQ multiplex PCR. That table furnishes V, J and clone size, whereas the DNA furnished D and trimming. In the table there are about 81,000 clones, 70% to 90% of which are singletons. The origin of this receptor is a man in his sixties or seventies with active or convalescent COVID-19. The sample consisted of peripheral blood.

The CDR3 DNA reads as TGCGCCAGCAGCCACTTAGTGAGTCAGCCCCAGCATTTT. Amino acids: CASSHLVSQPQHF. V gene TRBV4-1 combines with J gene TRBJ1-5; D remains unclear. V shed 3 bases and J shed 6 bases, with 9 bases lying between them. The germline gives CDR1 MGHRA, CDR2 YSYEKL. CDR3 length: 13 amino acids.